The source of this TCR beta chain is a study of cytomegalovirus exposure and HLA in healthy donors. Study background: A data release that came early held around 85 million unique TCRs from HLA-typed donors. The study, taken as a whole, reports: Equally common other TCR beta chains were less clonally expanded than HLA-associated ones, a later analysis found.

13 Jbeta primers and 60 Vbeta primers were used for the PCR. Original handling: In a later analysis, of roughly 73 million unique beta chains, roughly 10 million appeared in at least two donors. The protocol was immunoSEQ multiplex PCR, while the TCRdb copy is restricted to in-frame clones and leaves out a portion. V and J calls and clone size come straight from that table; D and trimming were deduced from the DNA. The table shows 140,000 or so clones, with around 74% occurring only once. About this clone: As yet, its antigen is unknown.

CDR3 length: 14 amino acids. Germline values: CDR1 SGHRS, CDR2 YFSETQ. V lost 0 bases, J lost 3 bases, and 10 bases lay in between. Donors sampled were nominally healthy, though unrecorded immune exposures were likely. The chain uses TRBV5-1 and TRBJ2-7, with D possibly being TRBD1 (6 bases). Sequenced: PBMCs. The sequence was collected from a man between 18 and 29 years old in good health and CMV-seropositive. The CDR3: CASSLGGRVYEQYF. CDR3 bases: TGCGCCAGCAGCTTGGGGGGGCGCGTCTACGAGCAGTACTTC.